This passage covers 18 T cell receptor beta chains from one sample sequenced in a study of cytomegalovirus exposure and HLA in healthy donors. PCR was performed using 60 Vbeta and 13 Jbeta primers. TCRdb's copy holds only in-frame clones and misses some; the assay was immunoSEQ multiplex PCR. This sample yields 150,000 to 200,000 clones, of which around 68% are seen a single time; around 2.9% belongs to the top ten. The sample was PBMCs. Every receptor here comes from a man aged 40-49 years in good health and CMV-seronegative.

CDR3 in DNA: TGTGCCAGCAGTATGACAGGGGAGGGTCAGCCCCAGCATTTT. Amino acid sequence: CASSMTGEGQPQHF. The chain is built from TRBV27 and TRBJ1-5, with 8 bases aligning to TRBD1. The germline V gene encodes CDR1 MNHEY and CDR2 SMNVEV (reference sequence). J was trimmed by 6 bases and V by 5 bases; bases with no gene match: 6. The CDR3 consists of 14 residues.

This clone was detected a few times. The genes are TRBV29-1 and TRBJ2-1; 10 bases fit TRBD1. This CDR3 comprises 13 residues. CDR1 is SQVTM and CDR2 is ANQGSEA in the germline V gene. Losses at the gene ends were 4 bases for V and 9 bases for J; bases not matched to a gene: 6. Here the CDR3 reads CSVVGTGEGEQFF. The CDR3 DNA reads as TGCAGCGTTGTTGGGACAGGGGAGGGTGAGCAGTTCTTC.

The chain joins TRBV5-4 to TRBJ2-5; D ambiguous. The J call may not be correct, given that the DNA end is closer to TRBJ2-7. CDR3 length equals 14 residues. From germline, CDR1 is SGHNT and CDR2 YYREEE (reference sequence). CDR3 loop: CASATGGVSYEQYF. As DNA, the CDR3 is TGTGCCAGCGCCACGGGTGGAGTATCCTACGAGCAGTACTTC.

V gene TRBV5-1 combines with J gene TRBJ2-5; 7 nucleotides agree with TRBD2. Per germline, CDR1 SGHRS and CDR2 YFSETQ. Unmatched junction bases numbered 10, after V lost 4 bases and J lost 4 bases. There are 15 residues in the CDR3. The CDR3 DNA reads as TGCGCCAGCAGCCTCCAAGCGGGGACGGGAGAGACCCAGTACTTC. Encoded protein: CASSLQAGTGETQYF.

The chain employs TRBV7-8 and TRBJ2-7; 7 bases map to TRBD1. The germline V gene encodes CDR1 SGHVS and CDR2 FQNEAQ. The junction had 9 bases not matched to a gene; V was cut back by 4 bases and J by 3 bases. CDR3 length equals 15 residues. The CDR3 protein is CASSSTGTENYEQYF. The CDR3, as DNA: TGTGCCAGCAGCTCGACCGGGACAGAGAACTACGAGCAGTACTTC.

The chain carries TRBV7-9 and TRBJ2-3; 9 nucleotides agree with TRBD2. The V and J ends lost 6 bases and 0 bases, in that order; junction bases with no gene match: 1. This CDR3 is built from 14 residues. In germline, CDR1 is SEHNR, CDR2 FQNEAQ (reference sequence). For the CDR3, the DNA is TGTGCCAGCAGTACTAGCGGGAGCACAGATACGCAGTATTTT. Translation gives CASSTSGSTDTQYF.

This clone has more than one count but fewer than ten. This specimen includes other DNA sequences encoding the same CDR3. This chain's CDR3 is CAWRGGGQETQYF. For the CDR3, the DNA is TGTGCCTGGAGAGGGGGGGGACAAGAGACCCAGTACTTC. The chain joins TRBV30 to TRBJ2-5, with D perhaps TRBD2 (7 bases). Germline V gene lookup returns CDR1 GTSNPN and CDR2 SVGIG (reference sequence). The length of the CDR3 is 13 residues. V lost 3 bases and J lost 2, with 10 bases in between.

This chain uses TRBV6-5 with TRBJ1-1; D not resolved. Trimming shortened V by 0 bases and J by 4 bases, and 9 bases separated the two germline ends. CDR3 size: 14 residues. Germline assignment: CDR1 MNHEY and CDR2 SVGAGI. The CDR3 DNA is TGTGCCAGCAGTTACTCGGCGGGCTTCACTGAAGCTTTCTTT. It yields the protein CASSYSAGFTEAFF.

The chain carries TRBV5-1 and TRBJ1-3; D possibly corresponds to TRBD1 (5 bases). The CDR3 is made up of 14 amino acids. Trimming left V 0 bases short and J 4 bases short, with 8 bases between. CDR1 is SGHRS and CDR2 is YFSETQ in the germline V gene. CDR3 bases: TGCGCCAGCAGCTTGGGACAGCAGGGAAACACCATATATTTT. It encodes CASSLGQQGNTIYF.

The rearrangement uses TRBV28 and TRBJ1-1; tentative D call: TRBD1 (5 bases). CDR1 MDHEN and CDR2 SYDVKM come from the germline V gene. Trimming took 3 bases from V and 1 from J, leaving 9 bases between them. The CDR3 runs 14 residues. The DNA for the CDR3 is TGTGCCAGCAGTTTTCGACAGCCGAACACTGAAGCTTTCTTT. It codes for CASSFRQPNTEAFF.

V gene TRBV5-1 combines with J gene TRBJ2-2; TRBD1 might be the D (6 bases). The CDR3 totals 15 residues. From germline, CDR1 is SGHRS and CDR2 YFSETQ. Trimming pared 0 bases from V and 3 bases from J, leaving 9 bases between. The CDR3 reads CASSLGGGDTGELFF. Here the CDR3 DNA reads TGCGCCAGCAGCTTGGGAGGGGGTGACACCGGGGAGCTGTTTTTT.

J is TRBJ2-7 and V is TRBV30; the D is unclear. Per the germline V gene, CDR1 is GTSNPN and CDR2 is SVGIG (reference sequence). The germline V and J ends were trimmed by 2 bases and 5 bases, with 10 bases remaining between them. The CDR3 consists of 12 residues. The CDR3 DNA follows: TGTGCCTGGAGTACTTCCGAGGACGAGCAGTACTTC. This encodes CAWSTSEDEQYF.

CDR3 nucleotides: TGTGCCAGCAGCGAGCTGCGCCAGGGTATTGAAGCTTTCTTT. It encodes CASSELRQGIEAFF. V usage is TRBV28 and J usage is TRBJ1-1, with a possible D match to TRBD1 (5 bases). The CDR3 spans 14 residues. The ends were cut back, 6 bases at V and 7 bases at J, with 18 bases in the middle. CDR1 and CDR2 from the germline V gene are MDHEN and SYDVKM. Together with reference TRBV28 and TRBJ1-1, the CDR3 gives the full variable domain: DVKVTQSSRYLVKRTGEKVFLECVQDMDHENMFWYRQDPGLGLRLIYFSYDVKMKEKGDIPEGYSVSREKKERFSLILESASTNQTSMYLCASSELRQGIEAFFGQGTRLTVV.

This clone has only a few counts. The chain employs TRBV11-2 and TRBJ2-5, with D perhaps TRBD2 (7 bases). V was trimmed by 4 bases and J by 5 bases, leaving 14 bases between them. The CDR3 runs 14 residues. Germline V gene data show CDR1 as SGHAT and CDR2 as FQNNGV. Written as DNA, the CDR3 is TGTGCCAGCAGCTGGGAGGGGGGTTGGGAGACCCAGTACTTC. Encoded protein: CASSWEGGWETQYF. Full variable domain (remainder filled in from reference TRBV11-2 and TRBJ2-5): EAGVAQSPRYKIIEKRQSVAFWCNPISGHATLYWYQQILGQGPKLLIQFQNNGVVDDSQLPKDRFSAERLKGVDSTLKIQPAKLEDSAVYLCASSWEGGWETQYFGPGTRLLVL.

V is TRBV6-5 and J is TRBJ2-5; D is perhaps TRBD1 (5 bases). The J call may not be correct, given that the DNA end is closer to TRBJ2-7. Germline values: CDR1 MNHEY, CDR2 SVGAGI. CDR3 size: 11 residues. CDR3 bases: TGTGCCAGCTTTACAGGCTACGAGCAGTACTTC. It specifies CASFTGYEQYF.

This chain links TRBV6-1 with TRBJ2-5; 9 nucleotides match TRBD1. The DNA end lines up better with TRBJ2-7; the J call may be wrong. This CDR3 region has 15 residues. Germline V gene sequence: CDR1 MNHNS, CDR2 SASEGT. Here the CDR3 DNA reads TGTGCCAGCAGTGAGAGCGGGACAGGGATGCGCGAGCAGTACTTC. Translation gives CASSESGTGMREQYF.

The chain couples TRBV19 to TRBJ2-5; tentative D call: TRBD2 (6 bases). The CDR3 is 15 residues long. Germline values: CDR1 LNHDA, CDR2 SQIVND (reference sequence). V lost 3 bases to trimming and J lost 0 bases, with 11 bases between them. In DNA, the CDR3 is TGTGCCAGTAGTATCGGCGGGACGTACCAAGAGACCCAGTACTTC. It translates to CASSIGGTYQETQYF.

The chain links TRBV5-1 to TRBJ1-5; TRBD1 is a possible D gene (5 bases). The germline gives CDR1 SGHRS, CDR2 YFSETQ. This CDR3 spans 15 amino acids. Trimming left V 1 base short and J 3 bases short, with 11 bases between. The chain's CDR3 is CASSLWGGNNQPQHF. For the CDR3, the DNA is TGCGCCAGCAGCTTGTGGGGGGGGAACAATCAGCCCCAGCATTTT. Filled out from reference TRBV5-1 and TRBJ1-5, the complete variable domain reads KAGVTQTPRYLIKTRGQQVTLSCSPISGHRSVSWYQQTPGQGLQFLFEYFSETQRNKGNFPGRFSGRQFSNSRSEMNVSTLELGDSALYLCASSLWGGNNQPQHFGDGTRLSIL.